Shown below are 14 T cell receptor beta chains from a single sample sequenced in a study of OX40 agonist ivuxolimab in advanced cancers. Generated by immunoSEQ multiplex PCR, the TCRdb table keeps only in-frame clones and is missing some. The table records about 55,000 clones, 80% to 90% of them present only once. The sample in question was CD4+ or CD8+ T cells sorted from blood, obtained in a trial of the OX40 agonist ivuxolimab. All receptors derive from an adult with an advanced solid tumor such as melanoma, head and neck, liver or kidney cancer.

CDR3 bases: TGCGCCAGCAGCCCAAGAGCGGGAGTGGTCAATGAGCAGTTCTTC. It encodes CASSPRAGVVNEQFF. The chain recombines TRBV4-1 with TRBJ2-1; 8 nucleotides agree with TRBD2. The CDR3 runs to 15 residues. With V trimmed by 4 bases and J by 6 bases, 8 bases remained unmatched. Germline V gene lookup returns CDR1 MGHRA and CDR2 YSYEKL.

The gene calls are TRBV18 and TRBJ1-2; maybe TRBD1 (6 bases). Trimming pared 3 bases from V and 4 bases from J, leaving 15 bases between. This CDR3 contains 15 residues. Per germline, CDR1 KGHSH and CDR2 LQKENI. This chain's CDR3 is CASSPSTQGLYGYTF. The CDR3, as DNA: TGTGCCAGCTCACCGAGCACACAGGGACTCTATGGCTACACCTTC.

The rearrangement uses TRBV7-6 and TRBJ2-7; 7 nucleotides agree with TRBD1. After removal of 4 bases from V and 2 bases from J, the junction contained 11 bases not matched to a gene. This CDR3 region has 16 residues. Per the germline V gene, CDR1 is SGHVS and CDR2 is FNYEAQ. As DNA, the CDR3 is TGTGCCAGCAGCTACGCCACCGGGACAGATACCTACGAGCAGTACTTC. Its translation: CASSYATGTDTYEQYF.

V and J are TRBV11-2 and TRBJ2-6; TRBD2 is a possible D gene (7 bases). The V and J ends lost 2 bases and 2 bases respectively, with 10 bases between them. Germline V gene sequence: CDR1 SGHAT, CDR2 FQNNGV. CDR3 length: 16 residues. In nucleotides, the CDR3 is TGTGCCAGCAGCTTAAGGGGGGGAACTGGGGCCAACGTCCTGACTTTC. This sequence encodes CASSLRGGTGANVLTF.

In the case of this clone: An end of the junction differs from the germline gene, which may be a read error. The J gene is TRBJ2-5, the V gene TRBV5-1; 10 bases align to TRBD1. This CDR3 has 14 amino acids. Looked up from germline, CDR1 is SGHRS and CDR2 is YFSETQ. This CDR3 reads CASSPGQGGETQYF. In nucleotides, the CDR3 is TGTGCCAGCAGCCCCGGACAGGGGGGAGAGACCCAGTACTTC.

In DNA, the CDR3 is TGTGCCAGCAGGCAAGGCGGGGGGAACACTGAAGCTTTCTTT. Its translation: CASRQGGGNTEAFF. The chain couples TRBV28 to TRBJ1-1; D is possibly TRBD1 (5 bases). The CDR3 is made up of 14 amino acids. V gave up 6 bases and J gave up 1 base, with 12 bases separating them. Germline V lookup: CDR1 MDHEN, CDR2 SYDVKM.

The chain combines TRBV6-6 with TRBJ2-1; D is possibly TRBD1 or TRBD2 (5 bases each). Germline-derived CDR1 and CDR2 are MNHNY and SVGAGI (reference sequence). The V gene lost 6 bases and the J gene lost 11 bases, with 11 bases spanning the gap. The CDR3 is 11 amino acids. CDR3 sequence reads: CASSTGTQQFF. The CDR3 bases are TGTGCCAGCAGCACCGGGACCCAGCAGTTCTTC.

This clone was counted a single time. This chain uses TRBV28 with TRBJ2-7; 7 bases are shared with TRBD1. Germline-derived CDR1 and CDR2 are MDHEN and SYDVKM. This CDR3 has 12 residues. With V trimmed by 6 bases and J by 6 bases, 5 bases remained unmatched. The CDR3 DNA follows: TGTGCCAGCAGACCGACAGGGTTCGAGCAGTACTTC. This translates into CASRPTGFEQYF.

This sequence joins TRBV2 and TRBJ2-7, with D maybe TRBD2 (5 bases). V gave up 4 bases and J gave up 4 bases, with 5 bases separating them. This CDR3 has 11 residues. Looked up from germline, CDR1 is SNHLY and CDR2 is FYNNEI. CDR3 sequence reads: CASSAGYEQYV. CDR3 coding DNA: TGTGCCAGCAGTGCGGGGTACGAGCAGTACGTC.

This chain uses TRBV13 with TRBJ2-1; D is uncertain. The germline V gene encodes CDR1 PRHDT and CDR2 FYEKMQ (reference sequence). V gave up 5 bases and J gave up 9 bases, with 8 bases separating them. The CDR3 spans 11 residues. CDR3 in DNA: TGTGCCAGCAGCCTAGAGCTTGAGCAGTTCTTC. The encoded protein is CASSLELEQFF.

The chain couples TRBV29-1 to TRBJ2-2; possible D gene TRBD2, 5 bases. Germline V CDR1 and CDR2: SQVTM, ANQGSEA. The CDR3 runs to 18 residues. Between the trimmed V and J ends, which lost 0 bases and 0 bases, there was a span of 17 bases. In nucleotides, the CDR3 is TGCAGCGTTGAAGAGGGAGACCGAGCGCTTTCGAACACCGGGGAGCTGTTTTTT. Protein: CSVEEGDRALSNTGELFF.

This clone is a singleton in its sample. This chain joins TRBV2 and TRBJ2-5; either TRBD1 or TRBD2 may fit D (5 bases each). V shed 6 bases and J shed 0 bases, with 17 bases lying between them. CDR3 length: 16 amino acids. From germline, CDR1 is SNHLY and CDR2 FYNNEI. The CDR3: CASSVDWDPYQETQYF. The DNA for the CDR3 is TGTGCCAGCAGCGTAGACTGGGACCCGTACCAAGAGACCCAGTACTTC.

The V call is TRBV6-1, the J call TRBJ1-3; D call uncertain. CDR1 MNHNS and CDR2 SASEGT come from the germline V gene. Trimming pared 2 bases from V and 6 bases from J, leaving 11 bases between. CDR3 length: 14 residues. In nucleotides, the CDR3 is TGTGCCAGCAGTGAATTGGGGAAGCCAAACACCATATATTTT. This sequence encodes CASSELGKPNTIYF.

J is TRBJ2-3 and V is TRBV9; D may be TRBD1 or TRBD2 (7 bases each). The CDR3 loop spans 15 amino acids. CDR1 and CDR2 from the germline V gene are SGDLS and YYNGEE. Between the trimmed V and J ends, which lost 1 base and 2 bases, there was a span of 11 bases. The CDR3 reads CASSVQGGFTDTQYF. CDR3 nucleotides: TGTGCCAGCAGCGTACAGGGGGGGTTCACAGATACGCAGTATTTT.